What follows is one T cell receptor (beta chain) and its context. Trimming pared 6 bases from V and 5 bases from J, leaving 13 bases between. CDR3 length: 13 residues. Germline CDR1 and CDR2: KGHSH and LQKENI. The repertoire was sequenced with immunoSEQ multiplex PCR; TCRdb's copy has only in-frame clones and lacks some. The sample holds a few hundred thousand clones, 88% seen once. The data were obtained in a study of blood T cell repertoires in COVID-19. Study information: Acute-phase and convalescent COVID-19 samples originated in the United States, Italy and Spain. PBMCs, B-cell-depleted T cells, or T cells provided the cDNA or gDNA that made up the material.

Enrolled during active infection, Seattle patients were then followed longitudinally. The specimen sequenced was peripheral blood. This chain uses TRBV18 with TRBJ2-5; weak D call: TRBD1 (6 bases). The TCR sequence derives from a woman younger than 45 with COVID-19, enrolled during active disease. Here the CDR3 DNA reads TGTGCCAGCTCTTACAGGGTGCGGGAGACCCAGTACTTC. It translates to CASSYRVRETQYF. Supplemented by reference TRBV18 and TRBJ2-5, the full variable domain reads NAGVMQNPRHLVRRRGQEARLRCSPMKGHSHVYWYRQLPEEGLKFMVYLQKENIIDESGMPKERFSAEFPKEGPSILRIQQVVRGDSAAYFCASSYRVRETQYFGPGTRLLVL.